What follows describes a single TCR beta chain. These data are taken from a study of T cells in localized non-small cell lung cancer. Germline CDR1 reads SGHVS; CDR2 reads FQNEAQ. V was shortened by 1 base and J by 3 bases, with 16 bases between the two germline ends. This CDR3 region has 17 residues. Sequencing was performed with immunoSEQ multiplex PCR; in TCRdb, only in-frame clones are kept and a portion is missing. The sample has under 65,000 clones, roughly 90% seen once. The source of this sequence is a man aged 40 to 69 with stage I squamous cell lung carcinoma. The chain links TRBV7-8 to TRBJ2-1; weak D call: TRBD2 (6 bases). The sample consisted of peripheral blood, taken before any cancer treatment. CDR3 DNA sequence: TGTGCCAGCAGCTTAGGAGACGGGACTCGATTCTACAATGAGCAGTTCTTC. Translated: CASSLGDGTRFYNEQFF.